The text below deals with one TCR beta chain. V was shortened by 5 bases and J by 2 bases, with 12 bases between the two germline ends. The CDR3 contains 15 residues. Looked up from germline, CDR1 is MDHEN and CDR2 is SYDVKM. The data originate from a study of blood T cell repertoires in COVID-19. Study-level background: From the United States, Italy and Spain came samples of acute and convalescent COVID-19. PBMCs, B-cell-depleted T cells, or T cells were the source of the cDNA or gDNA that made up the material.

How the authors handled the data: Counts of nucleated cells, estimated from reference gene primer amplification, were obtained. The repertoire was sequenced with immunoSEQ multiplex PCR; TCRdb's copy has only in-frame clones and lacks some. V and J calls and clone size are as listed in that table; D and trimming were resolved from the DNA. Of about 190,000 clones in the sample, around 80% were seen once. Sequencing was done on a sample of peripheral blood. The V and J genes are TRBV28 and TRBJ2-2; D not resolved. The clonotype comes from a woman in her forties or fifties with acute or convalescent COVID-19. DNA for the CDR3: TGTGCCAGCAGTCCTCCCCCCGGTAACACCGGGGAGCTGTTTTTT. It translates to CASSPPPGNTGELFF.